This TCR beta chain was profiled in a study of Graves' ophthalmopathy and Graves' hyperthyroidism. This clonotype came up many times. The V end was cut by 4 bases, the J end by 10 bases, with 14 bases between. The CDR3 spans 14 residues. Per germline, CDR1 MNHEY and CDR2 SVGAGI. RNA served as the template for amplifying TCR beta CDR3 regions. Second-round multiplex PCR came after first-round RT-PCR with HTBI primers. One entry per CDR3 protein, called by TCRdb with MiXCR from the multiplex PCR reads. Of some 400,000 distinct CDR3 sequences detected, around 19% appear once; the ten largest clones hold roughly 1.4%.

The sequence was obtained from a woman younger than 35 with Graves' ophthalmopathy. The material sequenced was peripheral blood. V is TRBV6-5 and J is TRBJ1-6; D ambiguous. CDR3 DNA sequence: TGTGCCAGCAGTTTAGCAGGCTCGGGGTCACCCCTCCACTTT. It translates to CASSLAGSGSPLHF.